This T cell receptor (beta chain) was recovered during a study of human T cells and chemical hapten exposure. Regarding the study as a whole: After DPC sensitization, TCRs above 1 in 1000 frequency showed no change.

From the RACE reads, TCRdb called clonotypes with MiXCR, one entry per CDR3 protein. Found here are a few hundred thousand distinct CDR3 sequences, about 4.8% of them singletons; the top ten hold over 2%. This clonotype was seen repeatedly, ten times or more. The antigen remains undetermined. Time point specified: patch test 1, 2 weeks after DPC sensitization. Treatment: therapeutic diphenylcyclopropenone sensitization with weekly scalp DPC. The CDR3 is made up of 16 amino acids. Germline CDR1 KGHDR, CDR2 SFDVKD. The V end lost 4 bases, the J end lost 5 bases, and 17 bases lay between the germline ends.

The sample in question was whole blood, obtained in connection with sensitization to the hapten diphenylcyclopropenone (DPC). The TCR was taken from a woman between 45 and 65 years old with alopecia areata. Some clones in this sample may be carry-over from other donors' samples. V usage is TRBV24-1 and J usage is TRBJ2-1; either TRBD1 or TRBD2 may supply D (5 bases each). For the CDR3, the DNA is TGTGCCACCAGTGACCCCTCCTCTGAGGGGAACAATGAGCAGTTCTTC. It is translated as CATSDPSSEGNNEQFF.